Detailed here is one T cell receptor beta chain. What it binds is not known. With a much larger clone just one base away, this may be a read error. The data were obtained in a study of tumor-infiltrating lymphocytes in primary liver carcinoma. Notes on the study in general: Tumor samples exhibited a significantly greater top-250-clone fraction than blood samples (p = 0.039).

Total RNA and DNA came together from approximately 20-30 mg of bulk tissue without cell sorting. Germline V lookup: CDR1 SQVTM, CDR2 ANQGSEA. V was shortened by 8 bases and J by 4 bases, with 9 bases between the two germline ends. This CDR3 is 11 amino acids long. Starting from approximately 470 ng of total RNA, TCR beta cDNA was produced with a primer in the constant region. Three nested multiplex PCR rounds, a slightly modified ARM-PCR method, built the TCR beta libraries. Primers for the first two PCR rounds were TRBV1-TRBV30 forward primers and a C-beta reverse primer (around 11 cycles per round). TCRdb re-analysed the multiplex PCR reads in MiXCR, keeping a single row per CDR3 protein. In the table there are roughly 120,000 distinct CDR3 sequences, about 68% of which are singletons.

The chain employs TRBV29-1 and TRBJ2-4, with D unresolved. The sequenced sample consisted of liver tumor tissue from sampling region 1. Subset given: tumor region T1, superior pole. The sequence derives from a woman aged 55 to 70 with primary liver carcinoma and hepatitis B virus infection. The CDR3 loop reads CSFLVKNIQYF. The CDR3 DNA sequence: TGCAGCTTCCTCGTGAAAAACATTCAGTACTTC.